The clone carrying this TCR beta chain has ten or more counts. What it binds is not known. The record originates from a study of T cell repertoires in cytomegalovirus infection. Study context: It was the public TCR beta signatures that indicated both CMV infection and matching HLA type. General study findings and limits: Predominance within the ex vivo response was attributable to HLA-C-restricted CMV-specific TCR beta clonotypes. The cumulative frequency of public TCR beta families distinguished individuals who carried CMV together with the relevant HLA.

The CDR3 consists of 14 residues. Germline assignment: CDR1 SGHNT and CDR2 YENEEA. Trimming stripped 5 bases from V and 7 bases from J, with 15 bases between. One entry per CDR3 protein results from TCRdb running MiXCR on the reads. The sample has some 120,000 distinct CDR3 sequences, 9.5% to 13% seen once. The V gene is TRBV11-3, the J gene TRBJ2-1; tentatively, D is TRBD2 (5 bases). The sample taken for sequencing was PBMCs, sequenced either directly or after in vitro stimulation (not recorded which). The receptor was isolated from a human donor in good health (CMV status not recorded). Some clones in this sample may be carry-over from other donors' samples. Here the CDR3 DNA reads TGTGCCAGCAGCCACGACCGACGGAGGAATGAGCAGTTCTTC. It translates to CASSHDRRRNEQFF. Drawing the rest from reference TRBV11-3 and TRBJ2-1, the complete variable domain is EAGVVQSPRYKIIEKKQPVAFWCNPISGHNTLYWYLQNLGQGPELLIRYENEEAVDDSQLPKDRFSAERLKGVDSTLKIQPAELGDSAVYLCASSHDRRRNEQFFGPGTRLTVL.